The present TCR beta chain was sequenced within a study of sequential checkpoint blockade in melanoma. Study background: After both sequences, patients received maintenance nivolumab.

Sequenced by immunoSEQ multiplex PCR; TCRdb stores in-frame clones only, minus some. The sample has 15,000 to 20,000 clones; around 66% are singletons. The treatment denotes: randomized to nivolumab then ipilimumab (arm A) or the reverse (arm B). Germline loops: CDR1 SEHNR, CDR2 FQNEAQ (reference sequence). Trimming shortened V by 6 bases and J by 7 bases, and 18 bases separated the two germline ends. This CDR3 contains 14 residues. The sequence came from a human donor with melanoma. This sample comprised CD8+ T cells sorted from blood (inferred from file names), obtained from a patient given nivolumab and ipilimumab in sequence. The chain joins TRBV7-9 to TRBJ1-1; TRBD1 might be the D (5 bases). CDR3 residues: CASSQTPDSVEAFF. DNA of the CDR3: TGTGCCAGCAGTCAAACACCCGACAGTGTTGAAGCTTTCTTT.